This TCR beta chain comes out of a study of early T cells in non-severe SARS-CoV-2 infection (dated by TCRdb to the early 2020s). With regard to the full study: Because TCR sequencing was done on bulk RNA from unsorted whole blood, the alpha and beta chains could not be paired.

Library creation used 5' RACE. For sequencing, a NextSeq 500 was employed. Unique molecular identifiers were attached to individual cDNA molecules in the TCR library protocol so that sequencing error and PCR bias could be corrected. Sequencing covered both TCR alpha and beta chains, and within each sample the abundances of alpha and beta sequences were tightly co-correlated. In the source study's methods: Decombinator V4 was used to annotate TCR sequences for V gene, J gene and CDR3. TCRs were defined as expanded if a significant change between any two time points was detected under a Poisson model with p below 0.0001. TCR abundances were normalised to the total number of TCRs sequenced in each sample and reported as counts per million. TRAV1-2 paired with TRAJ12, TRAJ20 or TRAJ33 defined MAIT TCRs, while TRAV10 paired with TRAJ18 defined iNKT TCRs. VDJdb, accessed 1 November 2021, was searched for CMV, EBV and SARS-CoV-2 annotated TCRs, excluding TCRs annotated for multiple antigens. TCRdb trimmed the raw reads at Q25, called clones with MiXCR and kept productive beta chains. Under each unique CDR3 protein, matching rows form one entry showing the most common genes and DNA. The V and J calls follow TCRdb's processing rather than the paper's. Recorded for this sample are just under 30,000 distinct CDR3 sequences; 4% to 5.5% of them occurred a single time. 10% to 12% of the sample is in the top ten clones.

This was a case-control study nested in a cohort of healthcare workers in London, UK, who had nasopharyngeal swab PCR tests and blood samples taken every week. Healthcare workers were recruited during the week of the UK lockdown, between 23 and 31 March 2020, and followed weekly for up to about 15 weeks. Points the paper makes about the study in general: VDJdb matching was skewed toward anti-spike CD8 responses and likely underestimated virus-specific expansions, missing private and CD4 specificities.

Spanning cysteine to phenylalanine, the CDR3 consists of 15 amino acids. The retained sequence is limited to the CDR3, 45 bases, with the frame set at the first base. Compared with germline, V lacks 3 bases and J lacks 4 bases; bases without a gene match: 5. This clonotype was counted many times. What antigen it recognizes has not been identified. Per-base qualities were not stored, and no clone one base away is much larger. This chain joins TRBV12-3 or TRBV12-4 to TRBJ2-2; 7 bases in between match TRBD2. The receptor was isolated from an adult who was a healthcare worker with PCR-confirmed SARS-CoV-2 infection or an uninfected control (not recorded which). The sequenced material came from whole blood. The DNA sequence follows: TGTGCCAGCAGTTTGGGAGGGAAAGGCACCGGGGAGCTGTTTTTT. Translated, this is CASSLGGKGTGELFF.